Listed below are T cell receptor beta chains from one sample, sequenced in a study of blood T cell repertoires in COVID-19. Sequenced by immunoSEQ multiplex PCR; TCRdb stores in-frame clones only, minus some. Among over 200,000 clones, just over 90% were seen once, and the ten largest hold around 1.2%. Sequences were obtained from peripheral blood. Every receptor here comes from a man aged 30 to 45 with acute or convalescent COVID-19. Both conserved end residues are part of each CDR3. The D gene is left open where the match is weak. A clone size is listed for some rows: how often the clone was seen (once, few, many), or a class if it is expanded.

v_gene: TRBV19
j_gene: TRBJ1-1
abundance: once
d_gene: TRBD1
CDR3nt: TGTGCCAGTAGGAAAACCGGGACAGGTACTGAAGCTTTCTTT
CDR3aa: CASRKTGTGTEAFF

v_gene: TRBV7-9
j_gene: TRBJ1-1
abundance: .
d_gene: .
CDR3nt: TGTGCCAGCAGCTCTCTGAGGGGGAACCAAACTGAAGCTTTCTTT
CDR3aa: CASSSLRGNQTEAFF

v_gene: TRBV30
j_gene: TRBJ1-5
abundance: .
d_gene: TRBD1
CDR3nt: TGTGCCTGGAGCCGGGACAGAGGCAATCAGCCCCAGCATTTT
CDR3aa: CAWSRDRGNQPQHF

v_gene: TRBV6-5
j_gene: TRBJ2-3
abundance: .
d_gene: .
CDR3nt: TGTGCCAGTTGCGGCGAGTTACTCACAGATACGCAGTATTTT
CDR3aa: CASCGELLTDTQYF

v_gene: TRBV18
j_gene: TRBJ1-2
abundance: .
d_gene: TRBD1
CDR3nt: TGTGCCAGCTCACTCGGGACAGGGGAAGGCTACACCTTC
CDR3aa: CASSLGTGEGYTF

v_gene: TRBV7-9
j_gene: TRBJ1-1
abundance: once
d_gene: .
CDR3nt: TGTGCCAGCAGCTTAGGACAGTTTGAAGCTTTCTTT
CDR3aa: CASSLGQFEAFF

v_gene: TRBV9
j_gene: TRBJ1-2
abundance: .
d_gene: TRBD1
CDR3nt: TGTGCCAGCAGCATCTCGCCGCAGGGGGCCGCGGGCTACACCTTC
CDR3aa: CASSISPQGAAGYTF

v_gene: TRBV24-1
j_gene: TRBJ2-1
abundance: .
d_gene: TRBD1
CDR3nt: TGTGCCACCCAGTGGACAGGGGGTAAGAATGAGCAGTTCTTC
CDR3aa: CATQWTGGKNEQFF

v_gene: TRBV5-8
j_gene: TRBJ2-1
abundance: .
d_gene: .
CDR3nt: TGTGCCAGCAGCTTGGCCCAGGGGTTACTAATCTACAATGAGCAGTTCTTC
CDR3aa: CASSLAQGLLIYNEQFF

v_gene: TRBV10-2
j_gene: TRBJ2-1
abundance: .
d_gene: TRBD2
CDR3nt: TGCGCCAGCAGACTAGCGGGGGGGTTCAATGAGCAGTTCTTC
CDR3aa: CASRLAGGFNEQFF

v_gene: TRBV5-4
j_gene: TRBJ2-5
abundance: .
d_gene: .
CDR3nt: TGTGCCAGCAGTAACTCAGGGGTAGAGACCCAGTACTTC
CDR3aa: CASSNSGVETQYF

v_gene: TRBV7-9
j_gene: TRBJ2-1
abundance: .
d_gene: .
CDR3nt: TGTGCCAGCAGCCGGCGGACTGACAATGAGCAGTTCTTC
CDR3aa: CASSRRTDNEQFF

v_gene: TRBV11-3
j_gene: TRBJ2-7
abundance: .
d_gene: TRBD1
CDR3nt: TGTGCCAGCAGCTTAGATCGGGGACAGGGCCGGACCTACGAGCAGTACTTC
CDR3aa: CASSLDRGQGRTYEQYF

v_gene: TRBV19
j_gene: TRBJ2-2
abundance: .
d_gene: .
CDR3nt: TGTGCCAGTAGTATTGGCCCCTGGGGGGGGGCGCGAACCGGGGAGCTGTTTTTT
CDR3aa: CASSIGPWGGARTGELFF

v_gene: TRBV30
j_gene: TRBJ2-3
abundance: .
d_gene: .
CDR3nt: TGTGCCTGGAGTACAGGCACAGATACGCAGTATTTT
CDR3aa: CAWSTGTDTQYF

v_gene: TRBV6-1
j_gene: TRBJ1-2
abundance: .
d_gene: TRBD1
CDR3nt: TGTGCCAGCAGTGACCACAGGGGAGGAAGGAACTATGGCTACACCTTC
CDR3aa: CASSDHRGGRNYGYTF

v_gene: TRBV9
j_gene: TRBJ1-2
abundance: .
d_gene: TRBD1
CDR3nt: TGTGCCAGCAGCGCCAGACAGGGAAGGCCCTATGGCTACACCTTC
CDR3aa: CASSARQGRPYGYTF

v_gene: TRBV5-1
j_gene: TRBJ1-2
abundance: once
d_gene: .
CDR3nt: TGCGCCAGCAGCTTGGAGGGGACGGGAGTAAACTATGGCTACACCTTC
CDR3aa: CASSLEGTGVNYGYTF

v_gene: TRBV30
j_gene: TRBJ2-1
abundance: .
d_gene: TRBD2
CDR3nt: TGTGCCTGGAGTGTAGGTTTAGCGGGGGGGCTGTACAATGAGCAGTTCTTC
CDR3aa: CAWSVGLAGGLYNEQFF

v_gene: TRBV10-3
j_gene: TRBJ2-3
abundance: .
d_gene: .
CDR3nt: TGTGCCATCAGTGAGTCGTTTGGGGGCGCAGATACGCAGTATTTT
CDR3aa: CAISESFGGADTQYF

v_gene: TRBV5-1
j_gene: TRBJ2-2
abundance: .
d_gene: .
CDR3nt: TGCGCCAGCAGCTTGAATTCGGCGAACACCGGGGAGCTGTTTTTT
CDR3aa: CASSLNSANTGELFF

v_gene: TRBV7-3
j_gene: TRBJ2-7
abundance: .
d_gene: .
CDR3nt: TGTGCCAGCAGCTTAGATAGCACAGGTGGGACTTACGAGCAGTACTTC
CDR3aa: CASSLDSTGGTYEQYF

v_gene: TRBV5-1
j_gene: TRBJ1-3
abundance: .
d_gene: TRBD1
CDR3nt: TGCGCCAGCAGCTCCGGGACAGGAAGAAGTACTGGAAACACCATATATTTT
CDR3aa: CASSSGTGRSTGNTIYF

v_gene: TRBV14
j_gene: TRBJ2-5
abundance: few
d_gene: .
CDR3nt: TGTGCCAGCAGCCCCAGACAGAAAGAGACCCAGTACTTC
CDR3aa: CASSPRQKETQYF

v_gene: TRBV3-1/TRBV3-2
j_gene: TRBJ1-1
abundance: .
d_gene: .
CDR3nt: TGTGCCAGCAGCCAGGAAGCCCCAGGGATCATGAACACTGAAGCTTTCTTT
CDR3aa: CASSQEAPGIMNTEAFF

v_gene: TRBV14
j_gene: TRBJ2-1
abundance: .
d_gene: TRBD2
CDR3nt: TGTGCCAGCAGCCCTCCGGGACTAGCCTACAATGAGCAGTTCTTC
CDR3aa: CASSPPGLAYNEQFF

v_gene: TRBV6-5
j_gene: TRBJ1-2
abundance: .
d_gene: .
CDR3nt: TGTGCCAACTCGGGACTCAACGAGGGAGGCTATGGCTACACCTTC
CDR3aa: CANSGLNEGGYGYTF

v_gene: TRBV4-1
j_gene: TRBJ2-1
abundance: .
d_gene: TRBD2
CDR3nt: TGCGCCAGCAGCCAATTCCCCGAACGGACTAGCGAATACAATGAGCAGTTCTTC
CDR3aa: CASSQFPERTSEYNEQFF

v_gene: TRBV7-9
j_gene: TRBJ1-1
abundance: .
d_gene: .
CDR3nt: TGTGCCAGCAGCTTATTGGCAGGCCCCCTGAAAGCTTTCTTT
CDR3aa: CASSLLAGPLKAFF

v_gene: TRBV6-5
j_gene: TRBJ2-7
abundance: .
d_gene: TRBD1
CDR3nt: TGTGCCAGCGGGACAGGGTGGCCCTACGAGCAGTACTTC
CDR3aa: CASGTGWPYEQYF

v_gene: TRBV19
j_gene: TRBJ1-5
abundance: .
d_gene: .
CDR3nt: TGTGCCAGTAGTATACGACAGGCCCTCAATCAGCCCCAGCATTTT
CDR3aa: CASSIRQALNQPQHF

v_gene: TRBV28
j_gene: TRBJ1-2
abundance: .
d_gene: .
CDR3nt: TGTGCCAACTCCGGGGGGAGCTATGGCTACACCTTC
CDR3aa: CANSGGSYGYTF

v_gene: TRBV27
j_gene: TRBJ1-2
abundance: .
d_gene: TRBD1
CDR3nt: TGTGCCAGCAGTCCCTACCCGGGACAGCTCTATGGCTACACCTTC
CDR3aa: CASSPYPGQLYGYTF

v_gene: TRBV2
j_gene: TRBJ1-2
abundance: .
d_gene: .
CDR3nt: TGTGCCAGCAGTGAAGTGAAGTACACAGGGCTAGAAGGCTACACCTTC
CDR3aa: CASSEVKYTGLEGYTF

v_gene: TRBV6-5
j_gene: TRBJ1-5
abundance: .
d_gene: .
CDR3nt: TGTGCCACCTCCCGGGACAATAGCAATCAGCCCCAGCATTTT
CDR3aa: CATSRDNSNQPQHF

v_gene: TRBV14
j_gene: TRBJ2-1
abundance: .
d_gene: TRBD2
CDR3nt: TGTGCCAGCAGCCGGACTAGCGGGTTCGATGAGCAGTTCTTC
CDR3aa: CASSRTSGFDEQFF

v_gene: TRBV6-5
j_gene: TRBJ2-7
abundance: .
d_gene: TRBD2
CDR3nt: TGTGCCAGCATCTCGCGGGGGGCGAGTGGCTACGAGCAGTACTTC
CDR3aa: CASISRGASGYEQYF

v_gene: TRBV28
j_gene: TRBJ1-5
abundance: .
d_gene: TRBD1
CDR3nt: TGTGCCAGCTATTCCGGGGGGACAGGGGGTCAGCCCCAGCATTTT
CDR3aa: CASYSGGTGGQPQHF

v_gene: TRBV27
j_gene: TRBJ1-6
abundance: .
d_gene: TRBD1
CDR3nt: TGTGCCAGCAGTAAACAGGGGCTCGGTAGCTCCTATAATTCACCCCTCCACTTT
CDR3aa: CASSKQGLGSSYNSPLHF

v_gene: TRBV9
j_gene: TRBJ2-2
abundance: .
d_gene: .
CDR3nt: TGTGCCAGCAGCGTAGAGGGAGGGGGGCTGTTTTTT
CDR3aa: CASSVEGGGLFF

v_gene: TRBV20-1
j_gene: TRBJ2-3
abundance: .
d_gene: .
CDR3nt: TGCAGTGCGATCCGGGACTGGCAGTATTTT
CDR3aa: CSAIRDWQYF

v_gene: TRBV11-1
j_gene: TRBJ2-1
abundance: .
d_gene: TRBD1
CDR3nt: TGTGCCAGCAGCTTACCAGGGGGCGTTTTCAATGAGCAGTTCTTC
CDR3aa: CASSLPGGVFNEQFF

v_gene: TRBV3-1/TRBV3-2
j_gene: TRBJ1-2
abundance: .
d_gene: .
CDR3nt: TGTGCCAGCAGCCAAGATTTGGCGGGGGCGATCGGGGGCTACACCTTC
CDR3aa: CASSQDLAGAIGGYTF

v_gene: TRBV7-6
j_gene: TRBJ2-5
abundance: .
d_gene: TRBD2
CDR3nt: TGTGCCAGCGCAACTAGCGGGGGGAAAGAGACCCAGTACTTC
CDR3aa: CASATSGGKETQYF

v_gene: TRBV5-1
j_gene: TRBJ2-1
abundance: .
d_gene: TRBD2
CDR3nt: TGCGCCAGCAGCTCCTTAGCGGGAGGCCCGGACGATGAGCAGTTCTTC
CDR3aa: CASSSLAGGPDDEQFF

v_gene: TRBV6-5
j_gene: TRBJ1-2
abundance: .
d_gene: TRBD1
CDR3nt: TGTGCCAGCACAAAGCCCGGGACACAGGGGGGCTACACCTTC
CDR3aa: CASTKPGTQGGYTF

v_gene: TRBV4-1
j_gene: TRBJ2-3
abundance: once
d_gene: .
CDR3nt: TGCGCCAGCAGCCAAGGTTCCGGGAGCCCAGATACGCAGTATTTT
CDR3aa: CASSQGSGSPDTQYF

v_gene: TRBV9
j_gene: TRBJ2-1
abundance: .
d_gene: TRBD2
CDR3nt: TGTGCCAGCAGCGTAGGACTAGCGGATTGGTACAATGAGCAGTTCTTC
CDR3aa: CASSVGLADWYNEQFF

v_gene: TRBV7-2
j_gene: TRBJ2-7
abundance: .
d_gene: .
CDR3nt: TGTGCCAGCAGCTTAGCTATCCAGTGGTACGAGCAGTACTTC
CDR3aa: CASSLAIQWYEQYF

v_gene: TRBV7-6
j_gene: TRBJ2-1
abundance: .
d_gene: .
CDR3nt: TGTGCCAGCAGCTTAGGGTTCTCGCGGGGCGGGAATGAGCAGTTCTTC
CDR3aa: CASSLGFSRGGNEQFF

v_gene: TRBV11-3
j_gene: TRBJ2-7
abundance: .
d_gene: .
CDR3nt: TGTGCCAGCAGCTTGGACTCCTTTGGCGAGCAGTACTTC
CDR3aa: CASSLDSFGEQYF

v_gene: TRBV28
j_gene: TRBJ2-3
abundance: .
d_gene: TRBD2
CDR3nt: TGTGCCAGCAGTTTATACCCGCGACTAGCGGGGGGCTTCACAGATACGCAGTATTTT
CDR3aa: CASSLYPRLAGGFTDTQYF

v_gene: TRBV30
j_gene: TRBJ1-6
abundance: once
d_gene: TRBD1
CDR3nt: TGTGCCTGGAGTGGAAGACAGGGCAATAATTCACCCCTCCACTTT
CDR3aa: CAWSGRQGNNSPLHF

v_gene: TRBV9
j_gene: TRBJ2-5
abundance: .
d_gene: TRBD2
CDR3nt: TGTGCCAGCAGCGTAGACGCTAGCGGAGAAGAGACCCAGTACTTC
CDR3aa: CASSVDASGEETQYF